The T cell receptor (beta chain) under discussion was sequenced for a study of graft-versus-host responses after intestinal transplantation. Overall study context: Tacrolimus and steroids were given for around 3 years to all recipients after anti-thymocyte globulin induction.

Per germline, CDR1 SGHAT and CDR2 FQNNGV. The CDR3 has 15 residues. Trimming removed 1 base at V and 6 bases at J, with 12 bases between. Sequenced by immunoSEQ multiplex PCR; TCRdb stores in-frame clones only, minus some. The repertoire holds fewer than 95,000 clones, roughly 93% seen once, with roughly 0.5% in the top ten. For this clone: Antigen: not known.

Study-wide results and limits: Marrow from the recipient contained GvH clones, some of which had appeared first in ileum or blood.

This chain uses TRBV11-2 with TRBJ2-2; maybe TRBD2 (5 bases). The sequences come from unstimulated CD8+ T cells sorted from spleen or lymph node cells, collected before intestinal transplant. The sequence was obtained from a human donor who received an intestinal transplant. The CDR3 is CASSLGESPAGELFF. The CDR3 nucleotides are TGTGCCAGCAGCTTAGGGGAGAGTCCGGCCGGGGAGCTGTTTTTT.